This TCR beta chain was profiled in a study of human T cells and chemical hapten exposure. About the research overall: Upper back patch tests used 0.01% DPC, scored after 6 days. Notes on the study in general: Clustering by CDR3 similarity yielded significantly more large clusters from expanded TCRs than controls.

In the study's own analysis: A typical sample had 93,000 or so TCRs, with about 20,000 to 750,000 overall. From the RACE reads, TCRdb called clonotypes with MiXCR, one entry per CDR3 protein. TCRdb's processing, not the study's, gives the V and J calls here. The top ten clones hold about 5% of a sample with tens of thousands of distinct CDR3 sequences, roughly a tenth of them seen once. Germline values: CDR1 SGHTA, CDR2 FQGNSA. The CDR3 contains 16 residues. V lost 5 bases to trimming and J lost 0 bases, with 15 bases between them. A note on this clonotype: The antigen is unknown.

The time point was: patch test 2, 6 weeks after DPC sensitization. Treatment of the sample: therapeutic diphenylcyclopropenone sensitization with weekly scalp DPC. The receptor's source is a woman aged 50 to 65 with alopecia areata. Some clones in this sample may be carry-over from other donors' samples. This specimen was whole blood, taken in connection with sensitization to the hapten diphenylcyclopropenone (DPC). The V gene is TRBV7-2, the J gene TRBJ2-3, with D perhaps TRBD2 (5 bases). The CDR3 is CASSPSSGISTDTQYF. CDR3 nucleotide sequence: TGTGCCAGCAGCCCTTCGAGCGGAATAAGCACAGATACGCAGTATTTT.